This paragraph covers one T cell receptor (beta chain) sequence. The data stem from a study of blood T cell repertoires in COVID-19. About the study: Specimens from acute and convalescent COVID-19 originated in the United States, Italy and Spain.

From germline, CDR1 is LNHDA and CDR2 SQIVND (reference sequence). J lost 4 bases, V lost 6 bases, and 9 bases had no gene match. This CDR3 region has 15 residues. Assay used: immunoSEQ multiplex PCR; TCRdb lists only in-frame clones, some missing. The data hold 120,000 or so clones, with over 75% observed a single time. The TCR sequence derives from a man aged 45 to 65 with acute or convalescent COVID-19. This rearrangement joins TRBV19 to TRBJ2-7, with 10 nucleotides matching TRBD2. The sample taken for sequencing was peripheral blood. The CDR3 is CASRETSGNLYEQYF. CDR3 DNA sequence: TGTGCCAGTAGAGAAACTAGCGGGAACCTATACGAGCAGTACTTC.